The 5 T cell receptor beta chains below come from one sample, sequenced in a study of graft-versus-host responses after intestinal transplantation. TCRdb keeps only in-frame clones here, not all; method: immunoSEQ multiplex PCR. This table holds around 20,000 clones, 85% to 95% found once. The sample consisted of PBMCs, taken roughly 260 days after intestinal transplant. These receptors all come from a human patient who received an intestinal transplant, so some T cells may come from the graft donor.

The chain employs TRBV5-1 and TRBJ2-2; tentatively, D is TRBD1 (6 bases). The germline CDR1 and CDR2 sequences are SGHRS and YFSETQ. Trimming left V 4 bases short and J 3 bases short, with 25 bases between. The CDR3 length is 19 residues. DNA for the CDR3: TGCGCCAGCAGCCTCCATTTGGGGGCGTTTGATTGGGACACCGGGGAGCTGTTTTTT. This codes for CASSLHLGAFDWDTGELFF.

V and J are TRBV14 and TRBJ1-4; D is uncertain. The CDR3 covers 16 residues. V gave up 1 base and J gave up 6 bases, with 15 bases separating them. CDR1 is SGHDN, CDR2 FVKESK, per germline. Written as DNA, the CDR3 is TGTGCCAGCAGCCAAGTATCAGGACCTCAGTATGAAAAACTGTTTTTT. It is translated as CASSQVSGPQYEKLFF.

The V and J genes are TRBV27 and TRBJ1-1; D not resolved. The germline CDR1 and CDR2 sequences are MNHEY and SMNVEV (reference sequence). This CDR3 comprises 11 residues. The V end was cut by 8 bases, the J end by 1 base, with 5 bases between. The CDR3 sequence is CASWGNTEAFF. Here the CDR3 DNA reads TGTGCCAGCTGGGGGAACACTGAAGCTTTCTTT.

The CDR3 here is CAISVLAGGDTDTQYF. Here the CDR3 DNA reads TGTGCCATCAGCGTTCTAGCGGGAGGGGACACAGATACGCAGTATTTT. This chain uses TRBV10-3 with TRBJ2-3; 12 nucleotides line up with TRBD2. The CDR3 is 16 residues long. Germline lookup yields CDR1 ENHRY and CDR2 SYGVKD. Germline trimming cut 6 bases from V and 2 bases from J; bases unmatched to any gene: 6.

V usage is TRBV11-2 and J usage is TRBJ2-1; maybe TRBD2 (5 bases). Per the germline V gene, CDR1 is SGHAT and CDR2 is FQNNGV. This CDR3 comprises 14 residues. The germline V and J ends were trimmed by 0 bases and 6 bases, with 9 bases remaining between them. CDR3 sequence: CASSLEASLNEQFF. CDR3 nucleotides: TGTGCCAGCAGCTTAGAGGCTAGCCTCAATGAGCAGTTCTTC.